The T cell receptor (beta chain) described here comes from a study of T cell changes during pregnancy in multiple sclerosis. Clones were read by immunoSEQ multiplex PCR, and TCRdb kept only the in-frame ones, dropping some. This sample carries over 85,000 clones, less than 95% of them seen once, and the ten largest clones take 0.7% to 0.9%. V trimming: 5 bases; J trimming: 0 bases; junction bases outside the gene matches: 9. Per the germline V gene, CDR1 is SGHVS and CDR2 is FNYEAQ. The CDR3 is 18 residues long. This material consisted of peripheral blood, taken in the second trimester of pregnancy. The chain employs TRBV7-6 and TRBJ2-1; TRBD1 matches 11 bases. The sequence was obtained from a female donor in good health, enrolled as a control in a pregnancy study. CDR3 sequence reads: CASSLAGTGGSSYNEQFF. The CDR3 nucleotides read TGTGCCAGCAGCCTCGCCGGGACAGGGGGGAGCTCCTACAATGAGCAGTTCTTC.